The present T cell receptor beta chain was sequenced within a study of CD8 T cells in ankylosing spondylitis. General observations from the study: In reactive arthritis synovial fluid and blood, some motif variants had been reported before. A TCR beta motif made of fewer than 10 highly homologous variants seemed typical of ankylosing spondylitis blood. Disease-linked clones were reportedly significantly enriched in matched ankylosing spondylitis synovial fluid.

This clonotype appeared many times. What it binds is not known. The CDR3 has 14 amino acids. Trimming at V came to 4 bases and at J to 6 bases, leaving 2 bases not matched to a gene. Germline lookup yields CDR1 MNHEY and CDR2 SVGEGT. In TCRdb, the 5' RACE reads were re-called with MiXCR into one record per CDR3 protein. The sample carries under 450,000 distinct CDR3 sequences, approximately 17% recorded once. The sequencing sample was made of blood, either unsorted or a sorted T cell fraction (not recorded which). The chain uses TRBV6-2 or TRBV6-3 and TRBJ2-1; 11 bases are shared with TRBD1. The TCR was taken from a male donor with ankylosing spondylitis. The CDR3 DNA sequence: TGTGCCAGCAGTTTCGGGACAGGGGGCAATGAGCAGTTCTTC. This sequence encodes CASSFGTGGNEQFF.